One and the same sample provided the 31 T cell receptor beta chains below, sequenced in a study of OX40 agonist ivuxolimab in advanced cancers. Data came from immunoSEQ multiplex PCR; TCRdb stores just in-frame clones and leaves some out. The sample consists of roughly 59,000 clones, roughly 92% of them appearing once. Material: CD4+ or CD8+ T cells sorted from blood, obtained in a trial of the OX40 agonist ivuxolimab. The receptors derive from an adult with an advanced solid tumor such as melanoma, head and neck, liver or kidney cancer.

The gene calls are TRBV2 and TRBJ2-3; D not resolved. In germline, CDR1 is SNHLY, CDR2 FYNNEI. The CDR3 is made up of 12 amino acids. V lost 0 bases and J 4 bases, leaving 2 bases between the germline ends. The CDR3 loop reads CASSEAPDTQYF. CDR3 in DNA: TGTGCCAGCAGTGAAGCCCCAGATACGCAGTATTTT.

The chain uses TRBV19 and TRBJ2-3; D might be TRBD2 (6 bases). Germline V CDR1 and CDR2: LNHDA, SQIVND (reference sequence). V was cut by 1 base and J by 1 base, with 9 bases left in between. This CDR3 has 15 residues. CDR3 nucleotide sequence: TGTGCCAGTAGTATAGTCCCGGGGGGCACAGATACGCAGTATTTT. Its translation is CASSIVPGGTDTQYF.

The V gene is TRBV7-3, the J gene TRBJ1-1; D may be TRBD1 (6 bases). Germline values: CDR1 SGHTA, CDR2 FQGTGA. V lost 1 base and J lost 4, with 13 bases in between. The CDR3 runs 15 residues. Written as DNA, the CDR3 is TGTGCCAGCAGCTTAATCGGGGGCGAAACCACTGAAGCTTTCTTT. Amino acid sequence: CASSLIGGETTEAFF.

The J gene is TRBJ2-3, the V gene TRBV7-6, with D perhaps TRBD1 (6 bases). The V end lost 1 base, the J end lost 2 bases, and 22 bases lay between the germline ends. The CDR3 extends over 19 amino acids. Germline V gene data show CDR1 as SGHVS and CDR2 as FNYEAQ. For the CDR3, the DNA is TGTGCCAGCAGCTTAGGGGCCCCGTCTCTACAGGGAATCACAGATACGCAGTATTTT. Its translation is CASSLGAPSLQGITDTQYF. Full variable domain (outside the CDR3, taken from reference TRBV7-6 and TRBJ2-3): GAGVSQSPRYKVTKRGQDVALRCDPISGHVSLYWYRQALGQGPEFLTYFNYEAQQDKSGLPNDRFSAERPEGSISTLTIQRTEQRDSAMYRCASSLGAPSLQGITDTQYFGPGTRLTVL.

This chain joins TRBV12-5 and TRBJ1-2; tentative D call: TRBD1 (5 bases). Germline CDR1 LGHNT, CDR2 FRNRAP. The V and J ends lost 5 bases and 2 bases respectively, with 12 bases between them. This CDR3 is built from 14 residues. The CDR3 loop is CASGLATENYGYTF. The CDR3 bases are TGTGCTAGTGGTCTGGCGACAGAAAACTATGGCTACACCTTC. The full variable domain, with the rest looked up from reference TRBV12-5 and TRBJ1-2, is DARVTQTPRHKVTEMGQEVTMRCQPILGHNTVFWYRQTMMQGLELLAYFRNRAPLDDSGMPKDRFSAEMPDATLATLKIQPSEPRDSAVYFCASGLATENYGYTFGSGTRLTVV.

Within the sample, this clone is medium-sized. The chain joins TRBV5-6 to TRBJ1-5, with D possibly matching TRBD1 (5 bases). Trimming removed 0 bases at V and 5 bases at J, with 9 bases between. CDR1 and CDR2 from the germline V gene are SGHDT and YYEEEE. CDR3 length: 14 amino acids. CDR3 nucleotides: TGTGCCAGCAGCTTGGGGACAAACCATCAGCCCCAGCATTTT. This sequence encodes CASSLGTNHQPQHF.

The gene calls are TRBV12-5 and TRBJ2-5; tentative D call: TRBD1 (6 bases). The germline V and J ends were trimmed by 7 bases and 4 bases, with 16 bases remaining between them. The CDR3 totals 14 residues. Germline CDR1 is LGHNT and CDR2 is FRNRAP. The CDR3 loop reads CASATVGAAETQYF. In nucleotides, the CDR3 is TGTGCTAGTGCCACTGTGGGGGCAGCAGAGACCCAGTACTTC.

The CDR3: CASRLAGGDYEQYF. DNA of the CDR3: TGTGCCAGTAGGTTAGCAGGGGGGGACTACGAGCAGTACTTC. The genes are TRBV19 and TRBJ2-7, with D perhaps matching TRBD1 or TRBD2 (7 bases each). Germline CDR1 is LNHDA and CDR2 is SQIVND (reference sequence). Trimming pared 6 bases from V and 3 bases from J, leaving 15 bases between. The CDR3 totals 14 residues.

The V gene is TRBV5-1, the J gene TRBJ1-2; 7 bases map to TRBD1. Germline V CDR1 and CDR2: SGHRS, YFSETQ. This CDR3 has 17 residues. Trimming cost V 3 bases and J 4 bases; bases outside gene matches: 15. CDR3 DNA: TGCGCCAGCAGCTACCCCACTACTATGGGACAGAGCTATGGCTACACCTTC. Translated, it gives CASSYPTTMGQSYGYTF.

DNA of the CDR3: TGTGCCAGCAGACCGGGACAGGCTGCGGCCACTGAAGCTTTCTTT. Its translation: CASRPGQAAATEAFF. This chain joins TRBV2 and TRBJ1-1; 8 positions agree with TRBD1. The length of the CDR3 is 15 residues. V gave up 6 bases and J gave up 4 bases; unmatched junction bases: 10. CDR1 is SNHLY, CDR2 FYNNEI, per germline.

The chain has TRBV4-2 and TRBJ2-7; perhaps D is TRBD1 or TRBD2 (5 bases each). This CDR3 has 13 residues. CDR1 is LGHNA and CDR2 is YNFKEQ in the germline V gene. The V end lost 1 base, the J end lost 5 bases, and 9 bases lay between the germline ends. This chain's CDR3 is CASSQGGSDEQYF. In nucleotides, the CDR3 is TGTGCCAGCAGCCAAGGGGGGTCCGACGAGCAGTACTTC.

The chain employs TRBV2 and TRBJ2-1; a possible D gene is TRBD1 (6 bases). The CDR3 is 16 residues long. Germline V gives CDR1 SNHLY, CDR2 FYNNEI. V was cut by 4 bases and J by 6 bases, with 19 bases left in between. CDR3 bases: TGTGCCAGCAGTGTGGCCCCGGCAGGGGTGGGCAATGAGCAGTTCTTC. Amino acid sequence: CASSVAPAGVGNEQFF.

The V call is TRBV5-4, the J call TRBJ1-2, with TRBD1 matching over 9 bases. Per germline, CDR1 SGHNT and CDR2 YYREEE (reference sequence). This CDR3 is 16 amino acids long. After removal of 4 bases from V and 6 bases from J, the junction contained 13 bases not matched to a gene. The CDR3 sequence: CASSTRDRDLFDGYTF. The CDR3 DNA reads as TGTGCCAGCAGCACCCGGGACAGGGACTTATTCGATGGCTACACCTTC.

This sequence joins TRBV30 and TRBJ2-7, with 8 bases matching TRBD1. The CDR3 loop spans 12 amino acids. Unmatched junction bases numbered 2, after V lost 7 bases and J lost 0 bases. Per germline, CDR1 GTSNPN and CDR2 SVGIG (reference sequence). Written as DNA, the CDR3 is TGTGCCTCGGGACAGGACTCCTACGAGCAGTACTTC. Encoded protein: CASGQDSYEQYF.

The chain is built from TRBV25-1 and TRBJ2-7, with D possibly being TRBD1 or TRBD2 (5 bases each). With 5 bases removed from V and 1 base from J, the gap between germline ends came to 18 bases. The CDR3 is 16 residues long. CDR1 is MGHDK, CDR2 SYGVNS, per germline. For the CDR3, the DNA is TGTGCCAGCAGTTCCCCCGGGACGGATGAATCCTACGAGCAGTACTTC. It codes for CASSSPGTDESYEQYF.

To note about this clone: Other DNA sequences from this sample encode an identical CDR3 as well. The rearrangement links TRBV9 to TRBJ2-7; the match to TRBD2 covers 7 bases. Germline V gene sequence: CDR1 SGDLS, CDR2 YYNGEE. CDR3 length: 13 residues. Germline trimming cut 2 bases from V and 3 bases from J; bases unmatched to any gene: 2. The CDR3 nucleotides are TGTGCCAGCAGCGTGGGGGGGAGCTACGAGCAGTACTTC. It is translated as CASSVGGSYEQYF.

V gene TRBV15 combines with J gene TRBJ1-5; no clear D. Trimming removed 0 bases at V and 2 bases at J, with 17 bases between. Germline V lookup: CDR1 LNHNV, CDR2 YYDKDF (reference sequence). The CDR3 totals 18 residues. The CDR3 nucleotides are TGTGCCACCAGCAGAGATAGCAACACCGGGTCTGGCAATCAGCCCCAGCATTTT. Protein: CATSRDSNTGSGNQPQHF.

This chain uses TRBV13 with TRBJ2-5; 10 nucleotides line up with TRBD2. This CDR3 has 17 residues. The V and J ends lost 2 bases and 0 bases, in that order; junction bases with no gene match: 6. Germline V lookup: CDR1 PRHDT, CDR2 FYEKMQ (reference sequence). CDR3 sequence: CASSLRGSGRYQETQYF. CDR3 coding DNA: TGTGCCAGCAGCTTACGGGGTAGCGGGAGGTACCAAGAGACCCAGTACTTC.

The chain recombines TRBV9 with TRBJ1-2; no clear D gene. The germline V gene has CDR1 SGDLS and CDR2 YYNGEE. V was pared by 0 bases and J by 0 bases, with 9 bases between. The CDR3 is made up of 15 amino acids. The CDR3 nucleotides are TGTGCCAGCAGCGTAGTTATAGACTCTAACTATGGCTACACCTTC. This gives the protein CASSVVIDSNYGYTF.

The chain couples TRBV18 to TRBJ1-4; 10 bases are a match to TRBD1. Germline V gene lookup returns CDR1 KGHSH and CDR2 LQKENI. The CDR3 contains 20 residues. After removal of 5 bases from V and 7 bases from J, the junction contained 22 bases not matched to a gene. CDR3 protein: CASSEEPPGTGVGYGEKLFF. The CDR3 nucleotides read TGTGCCAGCTCAGAAGAACCCCCCGGGACAGGGGTAGGATATGGTGAAAAACTGTTTTTT.

CDR3: CASSIGAGDYEQYF. The CDR3 DNA follows: TGTGCCAGTAGTATTGGAGCAGGGGACTACGAGCAGTACTTC. The V call is TRBV19, the J call TRBJ2-7, with a tentative D call TRBD1 (6 bases). Germline V gene data show CDR1 as LNHDA and CDR2 as SQIVND (reference sequence). V lost 3 bases and J 3 bases, leaving 12 bases between the germline ends. The CDR3 sequence is 14 residues long.

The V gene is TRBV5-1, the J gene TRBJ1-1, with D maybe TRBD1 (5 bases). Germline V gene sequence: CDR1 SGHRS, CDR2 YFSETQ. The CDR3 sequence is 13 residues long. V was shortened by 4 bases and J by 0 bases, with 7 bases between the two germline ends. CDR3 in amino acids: CASSPGLNTEAFF. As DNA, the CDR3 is TGCGCCAGCAGCCCGGGGCTGAACACTGAAGCTTTCTTT. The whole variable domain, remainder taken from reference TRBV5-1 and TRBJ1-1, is KAGVTQTPRYLIKTRGQQVTLSCSPISGHRSVSWYQQTPGQGLQFLFEYFSETQRNKGNFPGRFSGRQFSNSRSEMNVSTLELGDSALYLCASSPGLNTEAFFGQGTRLTVV.

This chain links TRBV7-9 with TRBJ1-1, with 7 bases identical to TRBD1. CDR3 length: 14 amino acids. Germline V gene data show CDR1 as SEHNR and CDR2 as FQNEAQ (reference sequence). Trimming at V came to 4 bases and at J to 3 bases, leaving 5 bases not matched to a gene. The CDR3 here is CASSSTGMDTEAFF. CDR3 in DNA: TGTGCCAGCAGCTCGACAGGGATGGACACTGAAGCTTTCTTT.

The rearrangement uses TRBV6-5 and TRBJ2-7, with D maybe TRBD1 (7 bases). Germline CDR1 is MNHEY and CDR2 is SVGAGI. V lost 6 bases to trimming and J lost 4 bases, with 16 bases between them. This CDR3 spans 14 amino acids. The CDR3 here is CASRRQGLGYEQYF. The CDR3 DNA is TGTGCCAGCAGGAGACAGGGACTGGGATACGAGCAGTACTTC.

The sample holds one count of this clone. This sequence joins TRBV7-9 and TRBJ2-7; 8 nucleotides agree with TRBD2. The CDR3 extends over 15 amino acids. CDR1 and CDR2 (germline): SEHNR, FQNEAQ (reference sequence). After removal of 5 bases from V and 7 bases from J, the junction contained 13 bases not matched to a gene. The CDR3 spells CASSQFSGNNREQYF. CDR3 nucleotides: TGTGCCAGCAGCCAATTTAGCGGGAACAATCGGGAGCAGTACTTC.

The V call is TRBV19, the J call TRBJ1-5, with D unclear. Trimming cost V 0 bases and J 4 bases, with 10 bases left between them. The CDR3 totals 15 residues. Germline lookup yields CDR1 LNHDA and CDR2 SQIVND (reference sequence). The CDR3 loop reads CASSIDPWSNQPQHF. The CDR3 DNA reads TGTGCCAGTAGTATAGACCCCTGGAGTAATCAGCCCCAGCATTTT.

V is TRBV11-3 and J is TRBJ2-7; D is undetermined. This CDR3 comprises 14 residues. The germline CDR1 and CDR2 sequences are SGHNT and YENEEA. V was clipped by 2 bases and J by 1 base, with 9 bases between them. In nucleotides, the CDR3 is TGTGCCAGCAGCTTAATCGGTAGGTCCTACGAGCAGTACTTC. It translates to CASSLIGRSYEQYF.

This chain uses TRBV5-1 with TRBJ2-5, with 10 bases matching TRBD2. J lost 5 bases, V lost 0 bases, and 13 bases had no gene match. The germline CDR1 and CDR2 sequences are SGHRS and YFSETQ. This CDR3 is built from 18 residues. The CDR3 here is CASSLGLAGDDFGETQYF. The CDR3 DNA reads TGCGCCAGCAGCTTGGGGCTAGCGGGAGACGATTTCGGTGAGACCCAGTACTTC.

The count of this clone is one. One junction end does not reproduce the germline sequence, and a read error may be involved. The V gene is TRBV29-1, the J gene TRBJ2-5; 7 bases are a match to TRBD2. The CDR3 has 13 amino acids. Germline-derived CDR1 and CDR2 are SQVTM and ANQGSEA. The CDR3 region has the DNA TGCAGCGTTGTGGGGGGGAATCAAGGGACCCAGTACTTC. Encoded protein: CSVVGGNQGTQYF.

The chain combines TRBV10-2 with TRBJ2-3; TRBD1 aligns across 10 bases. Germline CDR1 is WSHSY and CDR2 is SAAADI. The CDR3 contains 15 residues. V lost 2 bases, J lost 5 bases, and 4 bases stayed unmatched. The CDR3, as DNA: TGCGCCAGCAGTGAGAGAGACAGGGGGCGAGATACGCAGTATTTT. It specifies CASSERDRGRDTQYF.

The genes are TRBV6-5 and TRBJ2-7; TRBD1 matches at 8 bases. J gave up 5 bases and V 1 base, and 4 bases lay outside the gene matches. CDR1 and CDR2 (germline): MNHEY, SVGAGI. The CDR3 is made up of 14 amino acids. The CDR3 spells CASSYFQGAHEQYF. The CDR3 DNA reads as TGTGCCAGCAGTTACTTTCAGGGGGCTCACGAGCAGTACTTC.